These T cell receptor beta chains were read from a single sample in a study of naive and memory T cell subsets. TCRdb called the UMI-ligation and nested PCR reads again in MiXCR, with one record for every CDR3 protein. The sample has around 24,000 distinct CDR3 sequences; 5% to 5.5% are singletons. The sample was blood. The receptors were sampled from an adult in good health. Both conserved end residues are trimmed from each CDR3. A D gene is named only where the DNA matches it firmly.

TRBV9	TRBD1	TRBJ1-6	ASSAPTGPNSPLH
TRBV5-1	-	TRBJ2-1	ASTLANEQF
TRBV9	-	TRBJ2-3	ASSETGISTDTQY
TRBV7-2	TRBD2	TRBJ2-5	ASSLVWTSIKETQY
TRBV6-6	TRBD2	TRBJ2-7	ASIGTSGSKGEQY
TRBV27	TRBD1	TRBJ2-3	ASGRGLDTDTQY
TRBV4-1	-	TRBJ2-1	ASSQGLFPGEQF
TRBV15	-	TRBJ2-1	ATSRDSRVGEQF
TRBV20-1	TRBD2	TRBJ2-3	SARPSGRIADTQY
TRBV30	-	TRBJ1-6	AWSVLGTYNSPLH
TRBV12-3/TRBV12-4	TRBD1	TRBJ2-7	ASSRGQGNEQY
TRBV10-3	-	TRBJ2-5	AISGLQGKETQY
TRBV7-2	-	TRBJ1-2	ASSVDSKNYGYT
TRBV20-1	TRBD2	TRBJ2-7	SAQRGGQEQY
TRBV20-1	TRBD2	TRBJ2-6	SASFGLAGSSGANVLT
TRBV19	-	TRBJ2-7	ASSAVRDSPYEQY
TRBV12-3/TRBV12-4	TRBD1	TRBJ1-2	ASNLFGQGLGYT
TRBV30	-	TRBJ2-1	AWSGLYNEQF
TRBV27	TRBD2	TRBJ2-7	ASRALGLAGSYEQY
TRBV7-2	-	TRBJ1-4	ASSLAPNEKLF
TRBV3-1	TRBD2	TRBJ2-1	ASSPGLGIIDEQF
TRBV19	-	TRBJ2-3	ATAIDSGTDTQY
TRBV29-1	TRBD1	TRBJ2-3	SVESGGTDTQY
TRBV2	TRBD1	TRBJ2-5	ASSSLGRDRVDETQY
TRBV20-1	-	TRBJ2-3	SAMTGDTQY
TRBV28	-	TRBJ1-2	ASRHRRAGANYGYT
TRBV7-9	TRBD2	TRBJ2-3	ASSSTSLRTDTQY
TRBV18	TRBD2	TRBJ2-3	ASSPPRAGVGTDTQY
TRBV4-3	-	TRBJ2-1	ASSQEGRDKQF
TRBV20-1	-	TRBJ2-5	SARDPGRQTQY
TRBV4-3	-	TRBJ2-7	ASSQEAGHEQY
TRBV6-6	TRBD1	TRBJ1-4	ASSYTPGGNEKLF
TRBV25-1	TRBD1	TRBJ2-7	ASSETGALSSYEQY
TRBV5-6	-	TRBJ1-2	ASSLSGRVTTHGYT
TRBV9	-	TRBJ1-1	ASSAQTGTAEAF
TRBV4-2	-	TRBJ2-1	ASSQDRSGAGNEQF
TRBV6-6	TRBD2	TRBJ2-5	ASSSSRLAEETQY
TRBV30	-	TRBJ2-7	AWSVGQGLSYEQY
TRBV5-1	-	TRBJ2-6	ASSPRTVETSSGANVLT
TRBV6-5	-	TRBJ1-1	ASSYLPGQRGTEAF
TRBV5-1	TRBD1	TRBJ1-1	ASSYAETGMNTEAF